The clone carrying this T cell receptor beta chain appeared a single time. Antigen specificity is unknown. Donors each provided around 10 milliliters of peripheral blood. Samples had at least 6.5 million PBMCs isolated from them. The data originate from a study of blood T cells in healthy people across ages. Study-wide points: Versus aged donors, long-lived donors had higher diversity and more naive CD4+ cells. PBMC samples, being unsorted, prevented any conclusive comparison of naive and antigen-experienced cells.

There are 14 residues in the CDR3. Germline V lookup: CDR1 SGHTA, CDR2 FQGNSA. Sample-barcoded 5' priming and a J-beta primer mix drove a second PCR of roughly 6 to 12 cycles. TCRdb analysed the 5' RACE reads with MiXCR anew, one entry per CDR3 protein. The table records hundreds of thousands of distinct CDR3 sequences, about 30% of them present only once. The sequencing input was blood. V is TRBV7-2 and J is TRBJ2-5; unclear D gene. Gene TRBJ2-7 matches the end of the DNA better, so the J call may be wrong. This sequence originates from a woman older than 75 in good health. The CDR3 reads CASSPVQFFYEQYF. The CDR3 DNA reads TGTGCCAGCAGCCCCGTTCAGTTTTTCTACGAGCAGTACTTC.